Listed below are T cell receptor beta chains from one sample, sequenced in a study of cytomegalovirus exposure and HLA in healthy donors. The method was immunoSEQ multiplex PCR; TCRdb's version includes in-frame clones alone and lacks a portion of them. Of around 99,000 clones detected, 76% appear once; the ten largest clones hold over 7%. Material for sequencing was PBMCs. All receptors come from a woman aged 45 to 65 in good health and CMV-seropositive. CDR3s include the opening cysteine and the closing phenylalanine or tryptophan. D genes are given only for firm matches. Clone size is given for some rows only: seen once, a few or many times, or a class if the clone is expanded.

d_call: -
j_call: TRBJ2-7
clone_size: -
v_call: TRBV4-3
cdr3_nt: TGCGCCAGCAGCCCCACCAACGGCGCGGTGCAGTACTTC
cdr3_aa: CASSPTNGAVQYF

d_call: -
j_call: TRBJ1-4
clone_size: -
v_call: TRBV11-2
cdr3_nt: TGTGCCAGCAGCAGGACAGCAACTAATGAAAAACTGTTTTTT
cdr3_aa: CASSRTATNEKLFF

d_call: TRBD2
j_call: TRBJ2-1
clone_size: -
v_call: TRBV4-3
cdr3_nt: TGCGCCAGCAGCCAGCGCGGGAGGGCGGACTACAATGAGCAGTTCTTC
cdr3_aa: CASSQRGRADYNEQFF

d_call: -
j_call: TRBJ2-1
clone_size: few
v_call: TRBV27
cdr3_nt: TGTGCCAGCAGTTTATCGAGAGTAGCGTCCAATGAGCAGTTCTTC
cdr3_aa: CASSLSRVASNEQFF

d_call: -
j_call: TRBJ2-3
clone_size: -
v_call: TRBV11-2
cdr3_nt: TGTGCCAGCAGCTACTCCGGGACTGCCAGAGATACGCAGTATTTT
cdr3_aa: CASSYSGTARDTQYF

d_call: TRBD1
j_call: TRBJ1-2
clone_size: -
v_call: TRBV7-9
cdr3_nt: TGTGCCAGCAGCCCCAAAGGGGGCATCGACTATGGCTACACCTTC
cdr3_aa: CASSPKGGIDYGYTF

d_call: -
j_call: TRBJ2-2
clone_size: -
v_call: TRBV19
cdr3_nt: TGTGCCAGTAGTATAGACAGGTTTACCGGGGAGCTGTTTTTT
cdr3_aa: CASSIDRFTGELFF

d_call: -
j_call: TRBJ2-3
clone_size: -
v_call: TRBV5-6
cdr3_nt: TGTGCCAGCAGCTTGAGGCTAGCACCTAGCACAGATACGCAGTATTTT
cdr3_aa: CASSLRLAPSTDTQYF

d_call: TRBD1
j_call: TRBJ2-2
clone_size: -
v_call: TRBV2
cdr3_nt: TGTGCCAGCAGACGACAGGGCCCGAACACCGGGGAGCTGTTTTTT
cdr3_aa: CASRRQGPNTGELFF

d_call: -
j_call: TRBJ2-1
clone_size: -
v_call: TRBV19
cdr3_nt: TGTGCCAGTAGTATCATGACTAGTTACAATGAGCAGTTCTTC
cdr3_aa: CASSIMTSYNEQFF

d_call: -
j_call: TRBJ2-5
clone_size: -
v_call: TRBV7-3
cdr3_nt: TGTGCCAGCAGCTTAACGACGAGGGAGACCCAGTACTTC
cdr3_aa: CASSLTTRETQYF

d_call: TRBD2
j_call: TRBJ2-3
clone_size: -
v_call: TRBV9
cdr3_nt: TGTGCCAGCAGCGTAGCGGGACTAGCGGGTGGCACAGATACGCAGTATTTT
cdr3_aa: CASSVAGLAGGTDTQYF

d_call: TRBD2
j_call: TRBJ2-3
clone_size: -
v_call: TRBV7-2
cdr3_nt: TGTGCCAGCAGCTCGGGACTAGCGGGGAACACAGATACGCAGTATTTT
cdr3_aa: CASSSGLAGNTDTQYF

d_call: -
j_call: TRBJ2-3
clone_size: -
v_call: TRBV6-6
cdr3_nt: TGTGCCAGCAGTCTGAAGCTACCCACAGATACGCAGTATTTT
cdr3_aa: CASSLKLPTDTQYF

d_call: -
j_call: TRBJ1-6
clone_size: -
v_call: TRBV7-7
cdr3_nt: TGTGCTAGCAGCCTCTTCCCGGTTCGCTTT
cdr3_aa: CASSLFPVRF

d_call: -
j_call: TRBJ2-3
clone_size: -
v_call: TRBV5-4
cdr3_nt: TGTGCCAGCACCTCCCGGGGGTTCGGGACAGATACGCAGTATTTT
cdr3_aa: CASTSRGFGTDTQYF

d_call: TRBD1
j_call: TRBJ2-7
clone_size: -
v_call: TRBV2
cdr3_nt: TGTGCCAGCAGGCTCTTAGGACAGGGAGACGAGCAGTACTTC
cdr3_aa: CASRLLGQGDEQYF

d_call: -
j_call: TRBJ1-4
clone_size: -
v_call: TRBV19
cdr3_nt: TGTGCCAGTAGCAACCCGGATGAAAAACTGTTTTTT
cdr3_aa: CASSNPDEKLFF

d_call: TRBD2
j_call: TRBJ2-3
clone_size: few
v_call: TRBV12-5
cdr3_nt: TGTGCTAGTGGCTCGGATCTTTCCGGGACTAGAAGAGATACGCAGTATTTT
cdr3_aa: CASGSDLSGTRRDTQYF

d_call: -
j_call: TRBJ1-6
clone_size: once
v_call: TRBV11-2
cdr3_nt: TGTGCCAGCAGCTCAGTCAGATTTTCACCCCTCCACTTT
cdr3_aa: CASSSVRFSPLHF

d_call: TRBD2
j_call: TRBJ2-7
clone_size: -
v_call: TRBV7-2
cdr3_nt: TGTGCCAGCAGCCTTAGTACTAGCGGGAGCTACGAGCAGTACTTC
cdr3_aa: CASSLSTSGSYEQYF

d_call: -
j_call: TRBJ2-7
clone_size: -
v_call: TRBV6-1
cdr3_nt: TGTGCCACCCTGACCTTAAGGGAGGACGAGCAGTACTTC
cdr3_aa: CATLTLREDEQYF

d_call: TRBD1
j_call: TRBJ1-2
clone_size: -
v_call: TRBV13
cdr3_nt: TGTGCCAGCAGCCATGGGACAGGGAACTATGGCTACACCTTC
cdr3_aa: CASSHGTGNYGYTF

d_call: -
j_call: TRBJ2-3
clone_size: -
v_call: TRBV4-1
cdr3_nt: TGCGCCGGGCGGGGCGCGGCAGATACGCAGTATTTT
cdr3_aa: CAGRGAADTQYF

d_call: -
j_call: TRBJ2-1
clone_size: -
v_call: TRBV7-7
cdr3_nt: TGTGCTAGCAGCTTAGGGGCGGGCTCCTACAATGAGCAGTTCTTC
cdr3_aa: CASSLGAGSYNEQFF

d_call: -
j_call: TRBJ1-2
clone_size: few
v_call: TRBV5-6
cdr3_nt: TGTGCCAGCAGCTACAGAAACTATGGCTACACCTTC
cdr3_aa: CASSYRNYGYTF

d_call: -
j_call: TRBJ2-1
clone_size: -
v_call: TRBV7-8
cdr3_nt: TGTGCCAGCAGCTTAGGCGTGGACAATGAGCAGTTCTTC
cdr3_aa: CASSLGVDNEQFF